The 15 T cell receptor beta chains in this list originate from one sample, sequenced in a study of graft-versus-host responses after intestinal transplantation (dated by TCRdb to the early 2020s). Receptor amplification or capture employed the immunoSEQ multiplex PCR assay. Not all clones reach the TCRdb copy of this immuneACCESS table, which keeps in-frame sequences only. Checked studies attribute under half of the gap to unresolved V genes and leave the rest unexplained. The sample yields 30,000 to 45,000 clones; approximately 93% were counted once. 21% of the sample comes from the top ten. This specimen's time point label, interpreted: cells obtained before transplantation from donor or recipient. Their antigen targets remain unknown. Sample: unstimulated CD8+ T cells sorted from spleen or lymph node cells, taken before transplant. Every receptor here comes from a human donor who was the organ donor for an intestinal transplant.

CDR3 DNA sequence: TGTGCCAGCAGCCCAGAGGGACAGACCAATCAGCCCCAGCATTTT. Its translation is CASSPEGQTNQPQHF. The chain has TRBV7-2 and TRBJ1-5; 7 nucleotides line up with TRBD1. Germline CDR1 is SGHTA and CDR2 is FQGNSA. The trim removed 5 bases at V and 3 bases at J, leaving 7 bases unmatched. There are 15 residues in the CDR3.

The genes are TRBV7-2 and TRBJ2-1; weak D call: TRBD2 (5 bases). This CDR3 region has 16 residues. Germline CDR1 and CDR2: SGHTA and FQGNSA. V lost 2 bases and J lost 4, with 15 bases in between. The CDR3 here is CASSLNSRVRYNEQFF. The CDR3 nucleotides read TGTGCCAGCAGCTTAAATTCGCGGGTCCGATACAATGAGCAGTTCTTC.

The gene calls are TRBV9 and TRBJ2-7, with 11 bases matching TRBD2. Unmatched junction bases numbered 8, after V lost 4 bases and J lost 2 bases. Germline V gene lookup returns CDR1 SGDLS and CDR2 YYNGEE. The CDR3 runs to 16 residues. CDR3 loop: CASSNGLAGSPYEQYF. CDR3 nucleotides: TGTGCCAGCAGCAACGGACTAGCGGGTTCCCCCTACGAGCAGTACTTC.

The gene calls are TRBV6-1 and TRBJ1-5; no clear D. Trimming shortened V by 4 bases and J by 7 bases, and 11 bases separated the two germline ends. There are 13 residues in the CDR3. CDR1 is MNHNS and CDR2 is SASEGT in the germline V gene. CDR3 sequence: CASSAHTRQPQHF. CDR3 nucleotide sequence: TGTGCCAGCAGTGCCCACACCAGACAGCCCCAGCATTTT.

V gene TRBV5-6 combines with J gene TRBJ1-4; TRBD1 aligns across 7 bases. Germline V gene data show CDR1 as SGHDT and CDR2 as YYEEEE. The CDR3 runs to 17 residues. The V and J ends lost 4 bases and 4 bases, in that order; junction bases with no gene match: 13. Here the CDR3 reads CASSPGQVGVLNEKLFF. In DNA, the CDR3 is TGTGCCAGCAGCCCAGGACAGGTTGGGGTTCTTAATGAAAAACTGTTTTTT.

The chain joins TRBV5-1 to TRBJ1-6; the D gene is possibly TRBD1 (6 bases). This CDR3 is 15 amino acids long. V shed 0 bases and J shed 8 bases, with 12 bases lying between them. Germline V CDR1 and CDR2: SGHRS, YFSETQ. This chain's CDR3 is CASSLEQGVDSPLHF. CDR3 coding DNA: TGCGCCAGCAGCTTGGAACAGGGTGTGGATTCACCCCTCCACTTT.

The chain combines TRBV7-6 with TRBJ2-2; TRBD2 aligns across 9 bases. Germline V lookup: CDR1 SGHVS, CDR2 FNYEAQ. Trimming at V came to 6 bases and at J to 0 bases, leaving 17 bases not matched to a gene. This CDR3 region has 20 residues. The CDR3 nucleotides read TGTGCCAGCAGACCTCCCGGGGCTAGCGGGACGGTCCCGAACACCGGGGAGCTGTTTTTT. This translates into CASRPPGASGTVPNTGELFF.

The DNA of the CDR3 is TGTGCCAGCAGGGAAAGTGGGCTAGACAATGAGCAGTTCTTC. Amino acid sequence: CASRESGLDNEQFF. The chain joins TRBV14 to TRBJ2-1; D gene ambiguous. V lost 6 bases to trimming and J lost 5 bases, with 14 bases between them. This CDR3 has 14 amino acids. The germline V gene has CDR1 SGHDN and CDR2 FVKESK.

This chain's CDR3 is CASSQYAGVGSYEQYF. For the CDR3, the DNA is TGCGCCAGCAGCCAATACGCGGGAGTAGGCTCCTACGAGCAGTACTTC. This chain uses TRBV4-1 with TRBJ2-7; TRBD2 agrees at 7 bases. The junction had 7 bases not matched to a gene; V was cut back by 2 bases and J by 0 bases. Germline values: CDR1 MGHRA, CDR2 YSYEKL. The CDR3 extends over 16 amino acids.

The J gene is TRBJ2-7, the V gene TRBV7-8; 8 positions match TRBD2. The CDR3 has 14 residues. Germline CDR1 SGHVS, CDR2 FQNEAQ. After removal of 1 base from V and 6 bases from J, the junction contained 5 bases not matched to a gene. This CDR3 is CASSLVLAGIEQYF. CDR3 DNA: TGTGCCAGCAGCTTAGTTCTAGCGGGTATCGAGCAGTACTTC.

V gene TRBV10-3 combines with J gene TRBJ2-5; 8 nucleotides match TRBD2. Judging by the DNA end, TRBJ2-7 fits better; the J call may be wrong. Germline CDR1 is ENHRY and CDR2 is SYGVKD. The length of the CDR3 is 12 residues. CDR3 nucleotides: TGTGCCATCGGTAGCGGGAACTACGAGCAGTACTTC. This gives the protein CAIGSGNYEQYF.

The chain is built from TRBV4-1 and TRBJ2-5; no reliable D call. The CDR3 is made up of 14 amino acids. Deletions cut 4 bases from V and 3 bases from J, with 12 bases between. Germline loops: CDR1 MGHRA, CDR2 YSYEKL. CDR3 DNA sequence: TGCGCCAGCAGCCCCCTTTCCCCGGAAGAGACCCAGTACTTC. Its protein is CASSPLSPEETQYF.

The chain joins TRBV4-1 to TRBJ1-4, with D possibly being TRBD1 (6 bases). Trimming left V 4 bases short and J 7 bases short, with 13 bases between. Germline CDR1 and CDR2: MGHRA and YSYEKL. The CDR3 contains 14 residues. This CDR3 is CASSPRAGAEKLFF. The CDR3 coding sequence is TGCGCCAGCAGCCCCCGTGCAGGGGCTGAAAAACTGTTTTTT.

This chain joins TRBV29-1 and TRBJ2-7, with 11 bases fitting TRBD2. Germline loops: CDR1 SQVTM, CDR2 ANQGSEA. The CDR3 extends over 17 amino acids. The V and J ends lost 7 bases and 1 base, in that order; junction bases with no gene match: 15. CDR3 in amino acids: CSASLLAGGAQSYEQYF. Here the CDR3 DNA reads TGCAGCGCTTCACTTCTAGCGGGAGGAGCCCAGTCCTACGAGCAGTACTTC.

This chain joins TRBV7-2 and TRBJ1-1; D perhaps matches TRBD1 (5 bases). Germline CDR1 reads SGHTA; CDR2 reads FQGNSA. Trimming left V 5 bases short and J 4 bases short, with 23 bases between. CDR3 size: 17 residues. In DNA form, the CDR3 reads TGTGCCAGCAGCCCACCTGGGGGACCCAGTTTATTCACTGAAGCTTTCTTT. The encoded protein is CASSPPGGPSLFTEAFF.